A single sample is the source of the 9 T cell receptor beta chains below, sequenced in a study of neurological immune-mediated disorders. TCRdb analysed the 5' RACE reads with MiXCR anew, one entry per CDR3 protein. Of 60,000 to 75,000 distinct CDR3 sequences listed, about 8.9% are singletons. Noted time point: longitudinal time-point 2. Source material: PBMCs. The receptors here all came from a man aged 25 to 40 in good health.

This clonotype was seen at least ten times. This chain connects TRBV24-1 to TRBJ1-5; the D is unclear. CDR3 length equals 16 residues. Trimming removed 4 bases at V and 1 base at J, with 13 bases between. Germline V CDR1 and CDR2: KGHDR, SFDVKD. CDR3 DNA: TGTGCCACCAGTGACTCTGACACTGACAGCAATCAGCCCCAGCATTTT. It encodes CATSDSDTDSNQPQHF.

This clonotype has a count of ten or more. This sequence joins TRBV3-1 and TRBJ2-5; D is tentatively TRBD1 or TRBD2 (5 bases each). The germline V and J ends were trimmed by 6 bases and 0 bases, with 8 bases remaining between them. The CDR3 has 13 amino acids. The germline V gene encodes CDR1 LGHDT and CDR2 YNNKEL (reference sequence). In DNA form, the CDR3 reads TGTGCCAGCAGGGGACGCAACCAAGAGACCCAGTACTTC. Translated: CASRGRNQETQYF.

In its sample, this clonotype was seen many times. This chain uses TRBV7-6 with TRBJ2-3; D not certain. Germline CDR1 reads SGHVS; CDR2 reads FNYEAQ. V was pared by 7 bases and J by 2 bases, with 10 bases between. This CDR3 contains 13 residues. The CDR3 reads CASTLRDTDTQYF. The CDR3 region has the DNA TGTGCCAGCACCCTAAGGGACACAGATACGCAGTATTTT.

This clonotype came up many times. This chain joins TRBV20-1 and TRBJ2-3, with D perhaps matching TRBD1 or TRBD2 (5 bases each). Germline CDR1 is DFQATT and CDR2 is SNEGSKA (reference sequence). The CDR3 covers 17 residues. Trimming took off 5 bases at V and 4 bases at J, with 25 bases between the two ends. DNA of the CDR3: TGCAGTGCTGCCCGACAAGAACCGGGACCAAATCCAGATACGCAGTATTTT. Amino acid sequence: CSAARQEPGPNPDTQYF.

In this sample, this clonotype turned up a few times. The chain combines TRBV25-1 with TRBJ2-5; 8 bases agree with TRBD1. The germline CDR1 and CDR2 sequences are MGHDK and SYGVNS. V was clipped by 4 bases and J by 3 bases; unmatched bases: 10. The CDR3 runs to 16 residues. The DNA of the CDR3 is TGTGCCAGCAGTGCGACAGGGGTTGACTGGGAAGAGACCCAGTACTTC. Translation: CASSATGVDWEETQYF.

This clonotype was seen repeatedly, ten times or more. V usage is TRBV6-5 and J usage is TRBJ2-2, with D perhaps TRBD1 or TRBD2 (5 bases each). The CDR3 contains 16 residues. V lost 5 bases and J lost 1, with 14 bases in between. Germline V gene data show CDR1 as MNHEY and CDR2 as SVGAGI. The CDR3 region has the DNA TGTGCCAGCAGTCCCTTCGGGACGGAGAACACCGGGGAGCTGTTTTTT. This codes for CASSPFGTENTGELFF.

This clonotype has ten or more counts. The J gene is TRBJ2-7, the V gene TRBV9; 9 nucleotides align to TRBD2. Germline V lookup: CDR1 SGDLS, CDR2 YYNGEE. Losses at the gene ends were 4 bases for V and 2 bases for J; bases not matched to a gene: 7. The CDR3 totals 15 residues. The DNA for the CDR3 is TGTGCCAGCAGCTCGGAGCCTAGCGGGACCTACGAGCAGTACTTC. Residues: CASSSEPSGTYEQYF. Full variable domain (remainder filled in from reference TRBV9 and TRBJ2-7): DSGVTQTPKHLITATGQRVTLRCSPRSGDLSVYWYQQSLDQGLQFLIQYYNGEERAKGNILERFSAQQFPDLHSELNLSSLELGDSALYFCASSSEPSGTYEQYFGPGTRLTVT.

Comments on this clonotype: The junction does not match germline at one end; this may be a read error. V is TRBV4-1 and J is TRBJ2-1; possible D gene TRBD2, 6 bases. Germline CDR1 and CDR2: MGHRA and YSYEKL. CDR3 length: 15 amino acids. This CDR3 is CASSQGTGVGNEHFF. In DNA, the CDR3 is TGCGCCAGCAGCCAAGGGACGGGAGTTGGCAATGAGCATTTCTTC.

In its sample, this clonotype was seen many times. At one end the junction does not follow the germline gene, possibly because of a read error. The CDR3 DNA follows: TGTGCCAGCAGCTCCTCGGAGGTCTTCTATTTT. Its protein is CASSSSEVFYF. The chain combines TRBV7-9 with TRBJ1-4; D gene unclear. The germline CDR1 and CDR2 sequences are SEHNR and FQNEAQ (reference sequence). This CDR3 is built from 11 residues.